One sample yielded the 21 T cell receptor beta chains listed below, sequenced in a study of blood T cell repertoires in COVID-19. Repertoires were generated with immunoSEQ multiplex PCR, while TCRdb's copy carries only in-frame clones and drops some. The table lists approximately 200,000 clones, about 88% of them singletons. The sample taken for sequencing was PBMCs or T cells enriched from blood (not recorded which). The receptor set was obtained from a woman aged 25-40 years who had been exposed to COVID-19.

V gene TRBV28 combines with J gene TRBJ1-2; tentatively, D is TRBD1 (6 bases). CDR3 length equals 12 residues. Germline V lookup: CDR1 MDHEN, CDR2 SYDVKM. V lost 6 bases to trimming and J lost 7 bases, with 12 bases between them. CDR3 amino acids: CASRTGKAGYTF. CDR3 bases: TGTGCCAGCAGAACAGGGAAGGCTGGCTACACCTTC.

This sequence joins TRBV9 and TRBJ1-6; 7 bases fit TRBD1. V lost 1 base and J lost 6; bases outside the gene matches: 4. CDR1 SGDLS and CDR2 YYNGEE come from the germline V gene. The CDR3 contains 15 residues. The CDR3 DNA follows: TGTGCCAGCAGCGTACTAGACAGGGCTAATTCACCCCTCCACTTT. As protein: CASSVLDRANSPLHF.

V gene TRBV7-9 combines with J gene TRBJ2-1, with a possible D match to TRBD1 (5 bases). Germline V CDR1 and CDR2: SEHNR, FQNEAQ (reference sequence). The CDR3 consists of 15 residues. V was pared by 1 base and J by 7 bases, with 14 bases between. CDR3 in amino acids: CASSLGGGRANEQFF. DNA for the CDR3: TGTGCCAGCAGCTTAGGGGGCGGCAGGGCTAATGAGCAGTTCTTC.

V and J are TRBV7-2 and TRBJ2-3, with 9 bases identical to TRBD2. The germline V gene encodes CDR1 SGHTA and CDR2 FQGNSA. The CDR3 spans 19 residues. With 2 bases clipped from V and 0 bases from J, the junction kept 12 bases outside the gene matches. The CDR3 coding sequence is TGTGCCAGCAGCTTATACTTAAGAGCTAGCGGGGTTAGCACAGATACGCAGTATTTT. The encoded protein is CASSLYLRASGVSTDTQYF. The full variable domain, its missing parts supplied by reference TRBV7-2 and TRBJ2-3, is GAGVSQSPSNKVTEKGKDVELRCDPISGHTALYWYRQSLGQGLEFLIYFQGNSAPDKSGLPSDRFSAERTGGSVSTLTIQRTQQEDSAVYLCASSLYLRASGVSTDTQYFGPGTRLTVL.

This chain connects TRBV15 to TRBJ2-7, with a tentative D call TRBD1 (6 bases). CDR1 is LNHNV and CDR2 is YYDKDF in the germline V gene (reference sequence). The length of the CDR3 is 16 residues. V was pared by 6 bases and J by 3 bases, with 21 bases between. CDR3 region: CATRSPSTGRFYEQYF. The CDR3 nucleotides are TGTGCCACCAGAAGCCCTAGTACAGGGCGTTTCTACGAGCAGTACTTC.

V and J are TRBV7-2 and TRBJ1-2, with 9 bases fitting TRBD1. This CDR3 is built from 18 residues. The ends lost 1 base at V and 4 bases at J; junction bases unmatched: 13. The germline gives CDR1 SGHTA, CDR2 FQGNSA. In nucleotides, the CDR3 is TGTGCCAGCAGCTTAGATTTGCAGTGGGACAGGGTGGCCTATGGCTACACCTTC. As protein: CASSLDLQWDRVAYGYTF.

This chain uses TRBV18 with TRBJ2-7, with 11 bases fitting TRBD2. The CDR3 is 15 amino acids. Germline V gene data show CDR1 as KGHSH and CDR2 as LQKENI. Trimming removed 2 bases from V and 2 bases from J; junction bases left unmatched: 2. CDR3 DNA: TGTGCCAGCTCACCAGCGACTAGCGGGGCCTACGAGCAGTACTTC. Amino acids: CASSPATSGAYEQYF.

The CDR3 DNA sequence: TGTGCCAGCAGTGCACTACTAATACAAGAGACCCAGTACTTC. Protein product: CASSALLIQETQYF. V gene TRBV2 combines with J gene TRBJ2-5; D is unresolved. From germline, CDR1 is SNHLY and CDR2 FYNNEI. Trimming stripped 4 bases from V and 2 bases from J, with 11 bases between. The CDR3 runs 14 residues.

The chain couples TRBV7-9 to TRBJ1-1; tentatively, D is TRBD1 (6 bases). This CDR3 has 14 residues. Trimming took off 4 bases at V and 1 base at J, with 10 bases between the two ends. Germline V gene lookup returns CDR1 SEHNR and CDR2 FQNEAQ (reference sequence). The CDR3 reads CASSSWTANTEAFF. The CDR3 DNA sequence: TGTGCCAGCAGCTCCTGGACAGCGAACACTGAAGCTTTCTTT. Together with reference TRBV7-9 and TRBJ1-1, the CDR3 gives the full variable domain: DTGVSQNPRHKITKRGQNVTFRCDPISEHNRLYWYRQTLGQGPEFLTYFQNEAQLEKSRLLSDRFSAERPKGSFSTLEIQRTEQGDSAMYLCASSSWTANTEAFFGQGTRLTVV.

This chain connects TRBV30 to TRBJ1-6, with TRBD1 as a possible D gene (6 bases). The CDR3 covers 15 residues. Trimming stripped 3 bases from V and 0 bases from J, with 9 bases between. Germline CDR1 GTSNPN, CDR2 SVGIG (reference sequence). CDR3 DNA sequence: TGTGCCTGGAGACAGGGTAGCTCCTATAATTCACCCCTCCACTTT. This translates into CAWRQGSSYNSPLHF. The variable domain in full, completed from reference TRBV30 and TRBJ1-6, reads SQTIHQWPATLVQPVGSPLSLECTVEGTSNPNLYWYRQAAGRGLQLLFYSVGIGQISSEVPQNLSASRPQDRQFILSSKKLLLSDSGFYLCAWRQGSSYNSPLHFGNGTRLTVT.

This chain's CDR3 is CASSQDRGAGNEKLFF. The CDR3 DNA follows: TGCGCCAGCAGCCAAGACAGGGGCGCGGGCAATGAAAAACTGTTTTTT. V is TRBV4-1 and J is TRBJ1-4; weak D call: TRBD1 (6 bases). The germline V and J ends were trimmed by 0 bases and 5 bases, with 13 bases remaining between them. This CDR3 region has 16 residues. Germline lookup yields CDR1 MGHRA and CDR2 YSYEKL.

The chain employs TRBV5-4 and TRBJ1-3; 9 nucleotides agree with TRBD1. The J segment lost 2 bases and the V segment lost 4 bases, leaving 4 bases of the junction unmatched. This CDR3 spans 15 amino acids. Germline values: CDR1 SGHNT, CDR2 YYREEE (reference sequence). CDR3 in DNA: TGTGCCAGCAGCCGACAGGGGGGCACTGGAAACACCATATATTTT. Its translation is CASSRQGGTGNTIYF.

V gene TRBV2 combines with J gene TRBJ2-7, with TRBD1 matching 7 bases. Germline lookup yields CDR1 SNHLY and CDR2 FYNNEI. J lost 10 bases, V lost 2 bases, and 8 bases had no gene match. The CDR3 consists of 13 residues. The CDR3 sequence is CASSESEGAIQYF. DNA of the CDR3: TGTGCCAGCAGTGAAAGCGAGGGGGCCATACAGTACTTC.

CDR3 in amino acids: CASRRGTGSGEQYF. CDR3 sequence (DNA): TGTGCCAGCAGACGGGGGACAGGGAGCGGCGAGCAGTACTTC. This rearrangement joins TRBV14 to TRBJ2-7; 9 bases map to TRBD1. Germline V lookup: CDR1 SGHDN, CDR2 FVKESK. The CDR3 is 14 amino acids. Losses at the gene ends were 6 bases for V and 6 bases for J; bases not matched to a gene: 9.

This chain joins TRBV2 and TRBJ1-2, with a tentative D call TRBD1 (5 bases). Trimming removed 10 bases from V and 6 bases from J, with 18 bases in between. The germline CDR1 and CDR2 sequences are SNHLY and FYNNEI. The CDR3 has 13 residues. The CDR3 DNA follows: TGTGCCATACAGGCAGACGTTCACGATGGCTACACCTTC. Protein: CAIQADVHDGYTF.

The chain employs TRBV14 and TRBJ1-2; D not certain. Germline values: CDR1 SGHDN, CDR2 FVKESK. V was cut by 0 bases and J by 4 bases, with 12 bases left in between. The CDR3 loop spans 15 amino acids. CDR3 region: CASSQEGAAIYGYTF. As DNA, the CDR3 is TGTGCCAGCAGCCAAGAGGGCGCAGCCATCTATGGCTACACCTTC.

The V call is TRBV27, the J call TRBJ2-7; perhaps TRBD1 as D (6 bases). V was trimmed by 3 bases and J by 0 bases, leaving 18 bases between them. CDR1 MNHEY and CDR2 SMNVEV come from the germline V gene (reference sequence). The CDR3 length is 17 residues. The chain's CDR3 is CASSFSPTGLSSYEQYF. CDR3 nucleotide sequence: TGTGCCAGCAGTTTCTCCCCGACAGGATTAAGCTCCTACGAGCAGTACTTC.

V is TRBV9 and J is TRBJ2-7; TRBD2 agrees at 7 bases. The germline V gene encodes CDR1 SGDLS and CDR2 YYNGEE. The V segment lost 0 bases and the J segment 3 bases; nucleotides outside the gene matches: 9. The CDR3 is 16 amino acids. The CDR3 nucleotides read TGTGCCAGCAGCGTAGCTGGCAGCGGGGAAATCTACGAGCAGTACTTC. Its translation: CASSVAGSGEIYEQYF.

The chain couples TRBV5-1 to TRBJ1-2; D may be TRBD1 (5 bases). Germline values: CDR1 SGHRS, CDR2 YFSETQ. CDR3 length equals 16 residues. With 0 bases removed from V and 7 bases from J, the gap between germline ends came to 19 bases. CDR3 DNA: TGCGCCAGCAGCTTGGTAGGACCGGAGGGGTTATCTGGCTACACCTTC. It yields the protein CASSLVGPEGLSGYTF. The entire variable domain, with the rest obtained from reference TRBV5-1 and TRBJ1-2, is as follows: KAGVTQTPRYLIKTRGQQVTLSCSPISGHRSVSWYQQTPGQGLQFLFEYFSETQRNKGNFPGRFSGRQFSNSRSEMNVSTLELGDSALYLCASSLVGPEGLSGYTFGSGTRLTVV.

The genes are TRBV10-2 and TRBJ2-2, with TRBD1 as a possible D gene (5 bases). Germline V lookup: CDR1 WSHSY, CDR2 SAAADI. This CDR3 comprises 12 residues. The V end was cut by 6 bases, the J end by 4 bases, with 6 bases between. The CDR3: CASRGATGELFF. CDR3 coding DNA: TGCGCCAGCAGAGGGGCCACCGGGGAGCTGTTTTTT.

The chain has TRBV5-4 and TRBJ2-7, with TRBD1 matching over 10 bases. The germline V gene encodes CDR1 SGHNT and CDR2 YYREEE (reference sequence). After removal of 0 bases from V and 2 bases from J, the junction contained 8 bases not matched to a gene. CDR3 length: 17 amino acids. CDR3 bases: TGTGCCAGCAGCTTGGGGGGCGGGACAGGGGTCCCCTACGAGCAGTACTTC. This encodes CASSLGGGTGVPYEQYF.